Shown below are 21 T cell receptor beta chains from a single sample sequenced in a study of blood T cell repertoires in COVID-19. Sequencing was performed with immunoSEQ multiplex PCR; in TCRdb, only in-frame clones are kept and a portion is missing. The sample carries 80,000 to 100,000 clones, around 85% recorded once. Input material: peripheral blood. These receptor sequences come from a man aged 55 to 70 with acute or convalescent COVID-19.

The chain is built from TRBV6-2 or TRBV6-3 and TRBJ1-1; 9 nucleotides agree with TRBD1. The CDR3 length is 16 residues. Germline V gives CDR1 MNHEY, CDR2 SVGEGT. The V gene end was trimmed by 5 bases and the J gene end by 6 bases; junction bases not matched to a gene: 13. This chain's CDR3 is CASSTLQGAGVSEAFF. For the CDR3, the DNA is TGTGCCAGCAGTACCCTACAGGGGGCCGGGGTTTCTGAAGCTTTCTTT.

This clone was counted a few times. V and J are TRBV15 and TRBJ2-7; a weak D match, TRBD2 (5 bases). The germline gives CDR1 LNHNV, CDR2 YYDKDF (reference sequence). The V gene lost 3 bases and the J gene lost 0 bases, with 12 bases spanning the gap. The CDR3 totals 15 residues. Written as DNA, the CDR3 is TGTGCCACCAGCAGGCAAAGCGGTGGCTCCTACGAGCAGTACTTC. It is translated as CATSRQSGGSYEQYF.

The chain combines TRBV6-5 with TRBJ2-3; 7 bases are shared with TRBD2. CDR1 MNHEY and CDR2 SVGAGI come from the germline V gene. Trimming at V came to 7 bases and at J to 6 bases, leaving 13 bases not matched to a gene. The CDR3 has 15 residues. CDR3 nucleotide sequence: TGTGCCAGCATCCCCGGGACTACTCCTAGGGATACGCAGTATTTT. It translates to CASIPGTTPRDTQYF.

The chain has TRBV7-9 and TRBJ2-1; D is perhaps TRBD2 (6 bases). CDR1 SEHNR and CDR2 FQNEAQ come from the germline V gene (reference sequence). This CDR3 has 14 amino acids. V lost 5 bases to trimming and J lost 5 bases, with 13 bases between them. CDR3 in amino acids: CASSKLAGDNEQFF. The DNA for the CDR3 is TGTGCCAGCAGCAAACTAGCTGGGGACAATGAGCAGTTCTTC. The full variable domain, completed using reference TRBV7-9 and TRBJ2-1, is DTGVSQNPRHKITKRGQNVTFRCDPISEHNRLYWYRQTLGQGPEFLTYFQNEAQLEKSRLLSDRFSAERPKGSFSTLEIQRTEQGDSAMYLCASSKLAGDNEQFFGPGTRLTVL.

This sequence joins TRBV4-3 and TRBJ2-2, with 10 bases aligning to TRBD2. The CDR3 has 17 residues. From germline, CDR1 is LGHNA and CDR2 YSLEER. The junction had 11 bases not matched to a gene; V was cut back by 4 bases and J by 6 bases. In DNA form, the CDR3 reads TGCGCCAGCAGCCCGATACTAGCGGGGAGGTTCCCCGGGGAGCTGTTTTTT. Its protein is CASSPILAGRFPGELFF.

This rearrangement joins TRBV5-6 to TRBJ2-1, with a possible D match to TRBD1 (6 bases). This CDR3 is built from 15 residues. The V and J ends lost 0 bases and 4 bases respectively, with 11 bases between them. CDR1 and CDR2 from the germline V gene are SGHDT and YYEEEE. The CDR3 bases are TGTGCCAGCAGCTTGGACCAGGGGTTATACAATGAGCAGTTCTTC. Residues: CASSLDQGLYNEQFF.

This clone was observed a few times. This chain connects TRBV18 to TRBJ1-4; 7 bases map to TRBD1. The germline CDR1 and CDR2 sequences are KGHSH and LQKENI. J lost 5 bases, V lost 2 bases, and 11 bases had no gene match. The CDR3 contains 17 residues. CDR3 DNA: TGTGCCAGCTCACCAACAGCCCTAGGGGGCATGAATGAAAAACTGTTTTTT. Translation: CASSPTALGGMNEKLFF.

CDR3 nucleotides: TGTGCCACCAGCACCAGGAGCGTCCGGACAGCGGATGGCTACACCTTC. Encoded protein: CATSTRSVRTADGYTF. The chain couples TRBV15 to TRBJ1-2, with a possible D match to TRBD1 (6 bases). This CDR3 comprises 16 residues. Germline values: CDR1 LNHNV, CDR2 YYDKDF (reference sequence). Trimming stripped 4 bases from V and 6 bases from J, with 21 bases between.

The V gene is TRBV19, the J gene TRBJ2-2; 7 bases match TRBD1. This CDR3 spans 14 amino acids. Trimming removed 8 bases from V and 4 bases from J; junction bases left unmatched: 7. The germline V gene encodes CDR1 LNHDA and CDR2 SQIVND (reference sequence). CDR3 region: CASEDRVATGELFF. CDR3 sequence (DNA): TGTGCCAGTGAAGACAGGGTAGCCACCGGGGAGCTGTTTTTT.

The chain is built from TRBV7-9 and TRBJ2-7; D is unresolved. In germline, CDR1 is SEHNR, CDR2 FQNEAQ (reference sequence). V lost 1 base and J 7 bases, leaving 8 bases between the germline ends. The CDR3 has 12 residues. The CDR3 loop reads CASSLGTVEQYF. CDR3 coding DNA: TGTGCCAGCAGCTTAGGAACTGTTGAGCAGTACTTC.

The genes are TRBV29-1 and TRBJ1-4; the D gene is possibly TRBD1 (5 bases). V dropped 2 bases and J dropped 7 bases, with 11 bases sitting between them. Germline V gives CDR1 SQVTM, CDR2 ANQGSEA. This CDR3 is 13 amino acids long. This CDR3 reads CSVEYGAGEKLFF. CDR3 DNA: TGCAGCGTTGAATATGGGGCTGGTGAAAAACTGTTTTTT.

This chain links TRBV14 with TRBJ2-1; tentatively, D is TRBD1 (6 bases). The V end lost 2 bases, the J end lost 5 bases, and 16 bases lay between the germline ends. CDR1 and CDR2 from the germline V gene are SGHDN and FVKESK. The CDR3 is 16 residues long. The CDR3 reads CASSQIQTGPHNEQFF. In DNA, the CDR3 is TGTGCCAGCAGCCAAATCCAGACAGGACCTCACAATGAGCAGTTCTTC.

The J gene is TRBJ2-3, the V gene TRBV7-2; D is perhaps TRBD2 (6 bases). The CDR3 totals 15 residues. V gave up 8 bases and J gave up 0 bases, with 15 bases separating them. CDR1 and CDR2 from the germline V gene are SGHTA and FQGNSA. The DNA for the CDR3 is TGTGCCAGCCGGGGACTCTATGCTAGCACAGATACGCAGTATTTT. This translates into CASRGLYASTDTQYF.

CDR3 loop: CASSVGTGKNEQFF. The CDR3 nucleotides are TGTGCCAGCAGCGTTGGGACAGGGAAGAATGAGCAGTTCTTC. V and J are TRBV9 and TRBJ2-1; TRBD1 matches 9 bases. This CDR3 is built from 14 residues. Unmatched junction bases numbered 4, after V lost 2 bases and J lost 7 bases. CDR1 SGDLS and CDR2 YYNGEE come from the germline V gene. The whole variable domain, filled in from reference TRBV9 and TRBJ2-1, reads DSGVTQTPKHLITATGQRVTLRCSPRSGDLSVYWYQQSLDQGLQFLIQYYNGEERAKGNILERFSAQQFPDLHSELNLSSLELGDSALYFCASSVGTGKNEQFFGPGTRLTVL.

The V and J genes are TRBV5-6 and TRBJ2-2, with 9 bases aligning to TRBD1. J was trimmed by 3 bases and V by 4 bases; bases with no gene match: 4. Germline V lookup: CDR1 SGHDT, CDR2 YYEEEE. The CDR3 contains 15 residues. This chain's CDR3 is CASSDTGGYTGELFF. The CDR3 nucleotides read TGTGCCAGCAGCGATACAGGGGGCTACACCGGGGAGCTGTTTTTT.

The chain employs TRBV6-5 and TRBJ1-2; D is perhaps TRBD1 (6 bases). Germline V gene data show CDR1 as MNHEY and CDR2 as SVGAGI. V lost 2 bases and J 8 bases, leaving 12 bases between the germline ends. There are 13 residues in the CDR3. The CDR3, as DNA: TGTGCCAGCAGTTACACAGGGAGTGGAGGCTACACCTTC. Translating it yields CASSYTGSGGYTF.

This rearrangement joins TRBV25-1 to TRBJ2-5; TRBD2 is a possible D gene (6 bases). V lost 10 bases and J lost 5, with 14 bases in between. The CDR3 has 12 amino acids. The germline gives CDR1 MGHDK, CDR2 SYGVNS. CDR3 sequence reads: CATRRAGETQYF. The DNA for the CDR3 is TGTGCCACCCGGAGGGCCGGCGAGACCCAGTACTTC.

This clone is a singleton in its sample. The chain combines TRBV11-2 with TRBJ1-5; D gene unclear. Trimming cost V 3 bases and J 7 bases, with 10 bases left between them. Germline loops: CDR1 SGHAT, CDR2 FQNNGV. The length of the CDR3 is 13 residues. CDR3 loop: CASSLLGSQPQHF. CDR3 in DNA: TGTGCCAGCAGCTTGCTGGGCAGCCAGCCCCAGCATTTT.

In DNA, the CDR3 is TGTGCCAGTACCTCACCCGATAGGTCCGGGTTCCATGGCTACACCTTC. Its translation is CASTSPDRSGFHGYTF. The V gene is TRBV19, the J gene TRBJ1-2; D not resolved. The germline CDR1 and CDR2 sequences are LNHDA and SQIVND (reference sequence). The CDR3 contains 16 residues. V shed 7 bases and J shed 6 bases, with 24 bases lying between them. The entire variable domain, with the rest obtained from reference TRBV19 and TRBJ1-2, is as follows: DGGITQSPKYLFRKEGQNVTLSCEQNLNHDAMYWYRQDPGQGLRLIYYSQIVNDFQKGDIAEGYSVSREKKESFPLTVTSAQKNPTAFYLCASTSPDRSGFHGYTFGSGTRLTVV.

This chain uses TRBV7-2 with TRBJ1-5; D is uncertain. The CDR3 consists of 16 residues. Germline assignment: CDR1 SGHTA and CDR2 FQGNSA. V was cut by 7 bases and J by 2 bases, with 18 bases left in between. CDR3 sequence (DNA): TGTGCCAGCACCTCCTGGATCCGAAGCGGCAATCAGCCCCAGCATTTT. Translation gives CASTSWIRSGNQPQHF.

This chain links TRBV19 with TRBJ1-2; tentatively, D is TRBD1 (6 bases). The CDR3 sequence is 15 residues long. CDR1 and CDR2 from the germline V gene are LNHDA and SQIVND (reference sequence). Between the trimmed V and J ends, which lost 5 bases and 2 bases, there was a span of 15 bases. Here the CDR3 reads CASSPGQAGNYGYTF. The CDR3 region has the DNA TGTGCCAGTAGTCCGGGACAAGCCGGGAACTATGGCTACACCTTC.